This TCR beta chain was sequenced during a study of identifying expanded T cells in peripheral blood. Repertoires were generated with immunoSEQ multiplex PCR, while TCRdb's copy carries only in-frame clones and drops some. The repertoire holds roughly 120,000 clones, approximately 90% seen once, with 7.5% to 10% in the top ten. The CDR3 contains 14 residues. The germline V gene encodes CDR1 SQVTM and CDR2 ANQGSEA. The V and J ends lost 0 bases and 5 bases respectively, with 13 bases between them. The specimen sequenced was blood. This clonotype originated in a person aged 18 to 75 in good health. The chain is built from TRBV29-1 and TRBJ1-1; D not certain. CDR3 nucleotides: TGCAGCGTTGAAGATTTGCTGGTCGGGACTGAAGCTTTCTTT. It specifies CSVEDLLVGTEAFF.